This entry concerns a single T cell receptor beta chain. The entry originates in a study of blood T cell repertoires in COVID-19. Study information: Material from acute and convalescent COVID-19 was sourced from the United States, Italy and Spain. The cDNA or gDNA used as material had been derived from T cells, B-cell-depleted T cells, or PBMCs.

Per the original methods: Quantification of nucleated cells was approximated via reference gene primer amplification. Clones were sequenced by immunoSEQ multiplex PCR, and TCRdb holds only the in-frame ones, with some missing. Clonal size and the V and J genes are those of that table, whereas D and trimming came from the DNA. The profile covers about 15,000 clones, with roughly 79% appearing a single time and 25% to 35% taken by the ten largest. The V segment lost 5 bases and the J segment 1 base; nucleotides outside the gene matches: 5. This CDR3 region has 16 residues. Germline CDR1 reads SEHNR; CDR2 reads FQNEAQ (reference sequence).

The sample taken for sequencing was peripheral blood. This rearrangement joins TRBV7-9 to TRBJ2-5; 12 nucleotides align to TRBD2. This receptor was obtained from a man between 65 and 80 years old with active or convalescent COVID-19. CDR3 loop: CASSPPSGGAQETQYF. The CDR3 DNA is TGTGCCAGCAGCCCTCCTAGCGGGGGGGCCCAAGAGACCCAGTACTTC. Looking up the rest from reference TRBV7-9 and TRBJ2-5 gives the full variable domain: DTGVSQNPRHKITKRGQNVTFRCDPISEHNRLYWYRQTLGQGPEFLTYFQNEAQLEKSRLLSDRFSAERPKGSFSTLEIQRTEQGDSAMYLCASSPPSGGAQETQYFGPGTRLLVL.